Below, 25 T cell receptor beta chains from the same sample are listed, as sequenced in a study of T cell repertoires in cytomegalovirus infection. Their recognized antigens are unknown. One entry per CDR3 protein results from TCRdb running MiXCR on the reads. The sample holds 640,000 or so distinct CDR3 sequences, around 30% seen once. This specimen was cultured PBMCs, taken from culture after CMV antigen stimulation. The receptors shown here come from a human donor in good health (CMV status not recorded). Some clones in this sample may be carry-over from other donors' samples.

The chain recombines TRBV6-5 with TRBJ2-7; D may be TRBD1 or TRBD2 (6 bases each). Germline V lookup: CDR1 MNHEY, CDR2 SVGAGI. Trimming removed 5 bases at V and 3 bases at J, with 17 bases between. This CDR3 has 15 amino acids. DNA for the CDR3: TGTGCCAGCAGTGAATTAGTGGGGGGCGGCTACGAGCAGTACTTC. It specifies CASSELVGGGYEQYF.

This clonotype was seen a handful of times. The genes are TRBV2 and TRBJ2-6; D unresolved. Per germline, CDR1 SNHLY and CDR2 FYNNEI. The V end lost 8 bases, the J end lost 0 bases, and 5 bases lay between the germline ends. CDR3 length: 13 residues. The CDR3 loop is CASGNSGANVLTF. CDR3 bases: TGTGCCAGCGGAAACTCTGGGGCCAACGTCCTGACTTTC.

This clonotype has more than one count but fewer than ten. The gene calls are TRBV12-3 or TRBV12-4 and TRBJ1-2, with unresolved D. The CDR3 runs 13 residues. Trimming removed 6 bases from V and 7 bases from J, with 15 bases in between. CDR3 in amino acids: CASSVPFASGYTF. The CDR3 region has the DNA TGTGCCAGCAGCGTACCCTTTGCATCTGGCTACACCTTC.

The chain couples TRBV7-8 to TRBJ1-4; D is unclear. CDR3 size: 16 residues. V was clipped by 5 bases and J by 4 bases, with 17 bases between them. Germline V gives CDR1 SGHVS, CDR2 FQNEAQ. The CDR3 DNA follows: TGTGCCAGCAGCCCCCCGTCTGGGGAGGATAATGAAAAACTGTTTTTT. Protein product: CASSPPSGEDNEKLFF.

J is TRBJ2-1 and V is TRBV20-1; D gene unclear. CDR1 DFQATT and CDR2 SNEGSKA come from the germline V gene (reference sequence). The CDR3 loop spans 12 amino acids. Trimming pared 6 bases from V and 3 bases from J, leaving 9 bases between. CDR3: CSANLGYNEQFF. CDR3 sequence (DNA): TGCAGTGCAAACCTTGGCTACAATGAGCAGTTCTTC.

The chain employs TRBV12-3 or TRBV12-4 and TRBJ1-6; 8 bases agree with TRBD1. V lost 10 bases, J lost 10 bases, and 6 bases stayed unmatched. This CDR3 is built from 12 residues. CDR3 DNA sequence: TGTGCCACAAGGACAGGGAGGTCACCCCTCCACTTT. Amino acids: CATRTGRSPLHF.

The chain links TRBV12-3 or TRBV12-4 to TRBJ2-2; TRBD2 matches at 11 bases. There are 15 residues in the CDR3. Germline trimming cut 7 bases from V and 6 bases from J; bases unmatched to any gene: 7. CDR3 amino acids: CASTHSGGAAGELFF. For the CDR3, the DNA is TGTGCCAGCACCCATAGCGGGGGGGCGGCCGGGGAGCTGTTTTTT.

This chain links TRBV6-1 with TRBJ2-5, with 7 bases fitting TRBD2. Germline lookup yields CDR1 MNHNS and CDR2 SASEGT. The length of the CDR3 is 14 residues. The trim removed 7 bases at V and 4 bases at J, leaving 9 bases unmatched. The CDR3 DNA follows: TGTGCCAGCACCACCCGGGGGGTGGCAGAGACCCAGTACTTC. This codes for CASTTRGVAETQYF.

The chain recombines TRBV4-2 with TRBJ2-3; D is uncertain. The CDR3 is made up of 17 amino acids. V dropped 2 bases and J dropped 1 base, with 16 bases sitting between them. Germline values: CDR1 LGHNA, CDR2 YNFKEQ. The CDR3 here is CASSQNWVGLGTDTQYF. The CDR3 nucleotides read TGTGCCAGCAGCCAAAATTGGGTGGGTCTGGGCACAGATACGCAGTATTTT.

V usage is TRBV20-1 and J usage is TRBJ2-5; a possible D gene is TRBD1 (5 bases). Trimming took off 5 bases at V and 2 bases at J, with 12 bases between the two ends. Germline CDR1 DFQATT, CDR2 SNEGSKA (reference sequence). The CDR3 runs 13 residues. CDR3 sequence: CSAPRQTQETQYF. The CDR3, as DNA: TGCAGTGCTCCCCGACAGACACAAGAGACCCAGTACTTC.

The chain joins TRBV4-2 to TRBJ2-1, with 8 bases aligning to TRBD2. This CDR3 spans 16 amino acids. The V gene's germline CDR1 is LGHNA and CDR2 YNFKEQ. V was clipped by 1 base and J by 5 bases; unmatched bases: 7. The CDR3 is CASSQAGGARDNEQFF. The CDR3 coding sequence is TGTGCCAGCAGCCAAGCGGGGGGGGCGCGCGACAATGAGCAGTTCTTC.

This clonotype was seen more than once but under ten times. V usage is TRBV7-9 and J usage is TRBJ1-2; D unclear. The germline V gene has CDR1 SEHNR and CDR2 FQNEAQ (reference sequence). The germline V and J ends were trimmed by 5 bases and 3 bases, with 10 bases remaining between them. The CDR3 has 13 residues. CDR3 DNA sequence: TGTGCCAGCAGCCCATGGGCCTACTATGGCTACACCTTC. This translates into CASSPWAYYGYTF.

This chain joins TRBV7-2 and TRBJ2-7, with D unclear. This CDR3 is 14 amino acids long. V shed 5 bases and J shed 2 bases, with 13 bases lying between them. From germline, CDR1 is SGHTA and CDR2 FQGNSA. This CDR3 reads CASSQFSSPYEQYF. DNA for the CDR3: TGTGCCAGCAGCCAATTCTCGTCCCCCTACGAGCAGTACTTC.

The chain joins TRBV7-6 to TRBJ2-2; D remains unclear. The CDR3 runs 17 residues. V lost 5 bases and J lost 3, with 19 bases in between. The germline gives CDR1 SGHVS, CDR2 FNYEAQ. DNA of the CDR3: TGTGCCAGCAGCCATGGAACCGGGCCCACCGACACCGGGGAGCTGTTTTTT. Translating it yields CASSHGTGPTDTGELFF.

The chain recombines TRBV27 with TRBJ1-2; tentatively, D is TRBD1 (6 bases). Germline V gene lookup returns CDR1 MNHEY and CDR2 SMNVEV (reference sequence). Trimming pared 4 bases from V and 6 bases from J, leaving 21 bases between. This CDR3 contains 16 residues. The CDR3 region is CASSSSPLPGHDGYTF. The CDR3 nucleotides are TGTGCCAGCAGTTCCTCCCCCCTCCCGGGACACGATGGCTACACCTTC.

As to this clonotype: One junction end disagrees with the germline gene, perhaps due to a read error. The chain combines TRBV6-6 with TRBJ2-6; no definite D call. Germline assignment: CDR1 MNHNY and CDR2 SVGAGI (reference sequence). This CDR3 has 15 amino acids. The CDR3 DNA reads as TGTGCCAGCAGTTACTACATCTCTGGGACCAACGTCCTGACTTTC. Translated, it gives CASSYYISGTNVLTF.

This chain joins TRBV7-2 and TRBJ2-7; D ambiguous. The CDR3 length is 14 residues. Germline lookup yields CDR1 SGHTA and CDR2 FQGNSA. The germline V and J ends were trimmed by 1 base and 3 bases, with 10 bases remaining between them. CDR3 residues: CASSLGDTYYEQYF. CDR3 coding DNA: TGTGCCAGCAGCTTAGGAGATACCTACTACGAGCAGTACTTC.

The chain combines TRBV6-5 with TRBJ1-4; D gene unclear. V was cut by 6 bases and J by 7 bases, with 6 bases left in between. The CDR3 loop spans 11 amino acids. Germline CDR1 MNHEY, CDR2 SVGAGI. The CDR3 nucleotides read TGTGCCAGCAGGAGGGCTGAAAAACTGTTTTTT. Its protein product is CASRRAEKLFF.

This clonotype was observed at least ten times. This sequence joins TRBV7-2 and TRBJ2-5; possibly TRBD2 for D (5 bases). The V and J ends lost 5 bases and 5 bases respectively, with 18 bases between them. CDR3 size: 15 residues. Germline lookup yields CDR1 SGHTA and CDR2 FQGNSA. The CDR3 nucleotides read TGTGCCAGCAGCATAACCCCCGGGGTTTGGGAGACCCAGTACTTC. It specifies CASSITPGVWETQYF.

Many counts were recorded for this clonotype. V usage is TRBV7-9 and J usage is TRBJ2-7; possible D gene TRBD1, 6 bases. The CDR3 consists of 16 residues. Between the trimmed V and J ends, which lost 5 bases and 2 bases, there was a span of 19 bases. Germline assignment: CDR1 SEHNR and CDR2 FQNEAQ (reference sequence). CDR3 nucleotides: TGTGCCAGCAGCCGCAACCAGGGGACCGTAACCTACGAGCAGTACTTC. Translated: CASSRNQGTVTYEQYF.

The chain uses TRBV6-2 or TRBV6-3 and TRBJ1-6, with 9 positions matching TRBD1. Germline V gene lookup returns CDR1 MNHEY and CDR2 SVGEGT. This CDR3 is built from 15 residues. J lost 8 bases, V lost 8 bases, and 10 bases had no gene match. The CDR3 region has the DNA TGTGCCAGCTGTGTACAGACAGGGGGTTATTCACCCCTCCACTTT. This encodes CASCVQTGGYSPLHF.

This clonotype showed up just a few times. V and J are TRBV12-3 or TRBV12-4 and TRBJ1-2, with D maybe TRBD1 (5 bases). With 3 bases removed from V and 3 bases from J, the gap between germline ends came to 11 bases. The CDR3 is 14 amino acids. CDR3 protein: CASSFWGGDYGYTF. The DNA for the CDR3 is TGTGCCAGCAGTTTTTGGGGGGGAGACTATGGCTACACCTTC.

This clonotype was seen a few times. The chain has TRBV29-1 and TRBJ2-1; D is unclear. The CDR3 spans 12 residues. Trimming left V 4 bases short and J 4 bases short, with 8 bases between. Germline assignment: CDR1 SQVTM and CDR2 ANQGSEA. CDR3 region: CSVGAQYNEQFF. For the CDR3, the DNA is TGCAGCGTTGGGGCTCAGTACAATGAGCAGTTCTTC.

V is TRBV25-1 and J is TRBJ1-2; D unclear. CDR1 MGHDK and CDR2 SYGVNS come from the germline V gene. V lost 4 bases, J lost 8 bases, and 14 bases lay in between. CDR3 size: 13 residues. CDR3: CASSGPIPWGYTF. CDR3 sequence (DNA): TGTGCCAGCAGTGGTCCAATTCCGTGGGGCTACACCTTC.

The sample holds a few counts of this clonotype. The chain has TRBV12-3 or TRBV12-4 and TRBJ2-5, with 14 bases matching TRBD2. The J segment lost 4 bases and the V segment lost 5 bases, leaving 3 bases of the junction unmatched. This CDR3 region has 15 residues. This CDR3 is CASSLGTSGRETQYF. The CDR3 DNA reads TGTGCCAGCAGTCTCGGGACTAGCGGGAGAGAGACCCAGTACTTC.